These T cell receptor beta chains were read from a single sample in a study of blood T cell repertoires in COVID-19. The assay was immunoSEQ multiplex PCR, and TCRdb's table has in-frame clones only and misses some. The table has 90,000 to 140,000 clones, around 81% seen once. The specimen was peripheral blood. These receptors all stem from an elderly man with acute or convalescent COVID-19. Each CDR3 is given with its conserved first and last residue. Size values are once, few and many counts, or a class for expanded clones, and some rows have none.

TRBV10-3	once	TRBJ2-2	CAVRGTANTGELFF
TRBV6-5	.	TRBJ1-2	CASSYSYGGGYGYTF
TRBV12-3/TRBV12-4	.	TRBJ1-6	CASSLHNSPLHF
TRBV5-1	.	TRBJ1-1	CASSSQGGAGLTEAFF
TRBV7-9	few	TRBJ2-3	CASSSGLAGATDTQYF
TRBV3-1/TRBV3-2	once	TRBJ1-2	CASGTGGLRAYGYTF
TRBV5-1	.	TRBJ2-1	CASSLSGQVYNEQFF
TRBV10-2	.	TRBJ2-2	CASSGSGGDTGELFF
TRBV5-6	.	TRBJ1-3	CASSLRTGNSGNTIYF
TRBV11-2	.	TRBJ1-4	CASSPDRMNEKLFF
TRBV28	many	TRBJ1-2	CASSFPQGGNYGYTF
TRBV14	.	TRBJ1-4	CASSQRLSAGASEKLFF
TRBV18	.	TRBJ2-7	CASSNFYEQYF
TRBV5-1	.	TRBJ1-3	CASAARGSGNTIYF
TRBV3-1/TRBV3-2	few	TRBJ1-5	CASSPDREGQPQHF
TRBV5-1	.	TRBJ1-1	CASSLAQGSEAFF
TRBV7-3	.	TRBJ1-3	CASSSGSSGNTIYF
TRBV29-1	.	TRBJ2-7	CSVVLAGEQYF
TRBV24-1	.	TRBJ2-1	CATSDRDSGTYNEQFF
TRBV6-5	once	TRBJ2-1	CASSRDRGTYNEQFF
TRBV21-1	once	TRBJ1-1	CASSGRTGNTEAFF
TRBV28	.	TRBJ2-7	CASSGSGNPPYEQYF